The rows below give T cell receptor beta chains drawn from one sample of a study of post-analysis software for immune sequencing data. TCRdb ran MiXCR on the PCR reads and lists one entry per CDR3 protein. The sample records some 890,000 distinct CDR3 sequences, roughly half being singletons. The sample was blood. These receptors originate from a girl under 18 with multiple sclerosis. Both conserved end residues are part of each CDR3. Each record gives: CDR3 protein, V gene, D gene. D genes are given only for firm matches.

CDR3aa: CSASSLADSYNEQFF; v_gene: TRBV20-1; d_gene: .
CDR3aa: CASSMGRAFYGYTF; v_gene: TRBV6-5; d_gene: .
CDR3aa: CASSQDRYGVNEQFF; v_gene: TRBV4-1; d_gene: .
CDR3aa: CASSAGRGSYEQYF; v_gene: TRBV9; d_gene: .
CDR3aa: CASSLGDRVLFF; v_gene: TRBV5-1; d_gene: .
CDR3aa: CASSQEGMQETQYF; v_gene: TRBV4-2; d_gene: .
CDR3aa: CSAQPGQEETQYF; v_gene: TRBV20-1; d_gene: TRBD1
CDR3aa: CAIKHDTEAFF; v_gene: TRBV10-3; d_gene: .
CDR3aa: CSASPGTSGSPGSYEQYF; v_gene: TRBV20-1; d_gene: TRBD2
CDR3aa: CASSVGGQPYEQYF; v_gene: TRBV9; d_gene: .
CDR3aa: CSVVARGQSYNEQFF; v_gene: TRBV29-1; d_gene: .
CDR3aa: CASSLSQVTTYEQYF; v_gene: TRBV7-3; d_gene: .
CDR3aa: CASSPAGGRGNEQFF; v_gene: TRBV6-6; d_gene: TRBD2
CDR3aa: CASSSAWGGYTF; v_gene: TRBV12-3/TRBV12-4; d_gene: .
CDR3aa: CASSVIAGGVDTQYF; v_gene: TRBV7-8; d_gene: TRBD2
CDR3aa: CASSPGTGKNYEQYF; v_gene: TRBV7-9; d_gene: TRBD1
CDR3aa: CSVAPGLVDHEQYF; v_gene: TRBV29-1; d_gene: .
CDR3aa: CAISEIGGKAFF; v_gene: TRBV10-3; d_gene: .
CDR3aa: CASSLEAFYEQYF; v_gene: TRBV5-1; d_gene: .
CDR3aa: CAWDQGIGDTQYF; v_gene: TRBV30; d_gene: .
CDR3aa: CAISESGFGETQYF; v_gene: TRBV10-3; d_gene: .
CDR3aa: CASSKRQGASEQYF; v_gene: TRBV7-2; d_gene: TRBD1
CDR3aa: CASSQERTSGSSYNEQFF; v_gene: TRBV3-1; d_gene: TRBD2
CDR3aa: CSASGTGDQPQHF; v_gene: TRBV20-1; d_gene: TRBD1
CDR3aa: CASSLEGGVTEAFF; v_gene: TRBV5-1; d_gene: .
CDR3aa: CASSLKVAVANYGYTF; v_gene: TRBV5-1; d_gene: .
CDR3aa: CASSLQGPRDYGYTF; v_gene: TRBV5-5; d_gene: TRBD1
CDR3aa: CASRLKQGSYNEQFF; v_gene: TRBV6-5; d_gene: .
CDR3aa: CSVRSVYPDNEQFF; v_gene: TRBV29-1; d_gene: .
CDR3aa: CSVVLQTTGTLSYEQYF; v_gene: TRBV29-1; d_gene: .
CDR3aa: CSANRGGGSSYNEQFF; v_gene: TRBV29-1; d_gene: TRBD2
CDR3aa: CASSFQGNTGELFF; v_gene: TRBV12-3/TRBV12-4; d_gene: .
CDR3aa: CAGSPTSPYPQYF; v_gene: TRBV10-2; d_gene: .
CDR3aa: CASSQPTLQYNEQFF; v_gene: TRBV6-2/TRBV6-3; d_gene: .
CDR3aa: CASSLAALGNYGYTF; v_gene: TRBV7-2; d_gene: .
CDR3aa: CSATPATDRGQISTDTQYF; v_gene: TRBV20-1; d_gene: TRBD1
CDR3aa: CAWSTGAKNIQYF; v_gene: TRBV30; d_gene: .
CDR3aa: CASSYSGPREATHYEQYF; v_gene: TRBV6-5; d_gene: .
CDR3aa: CASSQRQLPYEQYF; v_gene: TRBV18; d_gene: .
CDR3aa: CATSSSRQVGDEQYF; v_gene: TRBV15; d_gene: .
CDR3aa: CASSPQGPPFGQYF; v_gene: TRBV12-3/TRBV12-4; d_gene: TRBD1
CDR3aa: CASSAAVRETGELFF; v_gene: TRBV9; d_gene: .
CDR3aa: CASSERQGIYEQYF; v_gene: TRBV5-6; d_gene: TRBD1
CDR3aa: CASSQSGGNYNEQFF; v_gene: TRBV7-8; d_gene: TRBD2
CDR3aa: CSARPGLAGRYEQYF; v_gene: TRBV20-1; d_gene: TRBD2
CDR3aa: CASSYSMPTFSYEQYF; v_gene: TRBV6-5; d_gene: .
CDR3aa: CSARDHSGSQYEQYF; v_gene: TRBV20-1; d_gene: TRBD2
CDR3aa: CSACRTDEKLFF; v_gene: TRBV20-1; d_gene: .
CDR3aa: CASSSPGAYNEQFF; v_gene: TRBV7-7; d_gene: .
CDR3aa: CASSLALATGPYEQYF; v_gene: TRBV12-3/TRBV12-4; d_gene: TRBD1
CDR3aa: CSAPWEGNYEQYF; v_gene: TRBV20-1; d_gene: TRBD2
CDR3aa: CASSEGTGMNYGYTF; v_gene: TRBV9; d_gene: TRBD1
CDR3aa: CASSYSMPGVEQFF; v_gene: TRBV6-5; d_gene: .
CDR3aa: CASSPRGHVLLSDRSTDTQYF; v_gene: TRBV7-3; d_gene: .